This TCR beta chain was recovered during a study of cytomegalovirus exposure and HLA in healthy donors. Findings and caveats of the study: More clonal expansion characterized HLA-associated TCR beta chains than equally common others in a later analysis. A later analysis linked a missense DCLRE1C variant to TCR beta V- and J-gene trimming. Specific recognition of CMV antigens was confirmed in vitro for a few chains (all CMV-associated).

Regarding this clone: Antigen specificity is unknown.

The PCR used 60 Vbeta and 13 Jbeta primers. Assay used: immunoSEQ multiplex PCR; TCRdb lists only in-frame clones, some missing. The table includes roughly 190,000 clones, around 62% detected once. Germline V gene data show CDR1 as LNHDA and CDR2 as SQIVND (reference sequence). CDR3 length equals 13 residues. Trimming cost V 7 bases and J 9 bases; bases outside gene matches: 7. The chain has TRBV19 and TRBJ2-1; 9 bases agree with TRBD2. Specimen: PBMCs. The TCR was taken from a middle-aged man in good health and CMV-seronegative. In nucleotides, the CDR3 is TGTGCCAGTATAGGCCTAGCGGGGTCTGAGCAGTTCTTC. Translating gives CASIGLAGSEQFF.